The next 8 T cell receptor beta chains were all read from a single sample in a study of T cell repertoires in cytomegalovirus infection. What these receptors recognize is not known. TCRdb ran MiXCR on the reads and lists one entry per CDR3 protein. The table lists 250,000 to 400,000 distinct CDR3 sequences, around 25% of them singletons. Specimen: cultured PBMCs, collected from culture after CMV antigen stimulation. These receptors came from a human donor in good health (CMV status not recorded). Some clones in this sample may be carry-over from other donors' samples.

To note about this clonotype: A much larger clone is a single base away; this may be a read error. V is TRBV7-2 and J is TRBJ2-5; D may be TRBD1 (5 bases). The CDR3 is 11 residues long. Germline V gene data show CDR1 as SGHTA and CDR2 as FQGNSA. The CDR3 here is CAGSPLGAQYF. As DNA, the CDR3 is TGTGCCGGCAGCCCTCTAGGGGCCCAGTACTTC.

In its sample, this clonotype was seen a few times. The chain uses TRBV5-4 and TRBJ1-1; D gene ambiguous. This CDR3 is 13 amino acids long. Trimming took off 4 bases at V and 1 base at J, with 8 bases between the two ends. CDR1 and CDR2 (germline): SGHNT, YYREEE (reference sequence). The CDR3 DNA follows: TGTGCCAGCAGCCCCGTTGGGAACACTGAAGCTTTCTTT. Residues: CASSPVGNTEAFF.

The chain couples TRBV5-1 to TRBJ2-1; 10 nucleotides agree with TRBD2. There are 13 residues in the CDR3. Losses at the gene ends were 4 bases for V and 5 bases for J; bases not matched to a gene: 0. Looked up from germline, CDR1 is SGHRS and CDR2 is YFSETQ. CDR3 nucleotide sequence: TGCGCCAGCAGCGGACTAGCGGACAATGAGCAGTTCTTC. Translating gives CASSGLADNEQFF.

This chain connects TRBV6-2 or TRBV6-3 to TRBJ1-1, with TRBD1 matching 8 bases. With V trimmed by 5 bases and J by 0 bases, 8 bases remained unmatched. The CDR3 spans 16 residues. From germline, CDR1 is MNHEY and CDR2 SVGEGT. CDR3 residues: CASSGQGAVLNTEAFF. The CDR3 DNA is TGTGCCAGCAGTGGCCAGGGGGCTGTACTGAACACTGAAGCTTTCTTT.

This clonotype was counted many times. CDR3 sequence: CASSFSSLTGALNTEAFF. The CDR3 DNA reads as TGTGCCAGCAGTTTCTCCTCCCTCACAGGGGCCCTGAACACTGAAGCTTTCTTT. The chain couples TRBV28 to TRBJ1-1, with TRBD1 matching 7 bases. This CDR3 has 18 amino acids. V gave up 3 bases and J gave up 0 bases; unmatched junction bases: 13. Germline V gene sequence: CDR1 MDHEN, CDR2 SYDVKM.

This clonotype turned up a few times. The chain employs TRBV5-1 and TRBJ1-1; D unresolved. This CDR3 spans 13 amino acids. The germline gives CDR1 SGHRS, CDR2 YFSETQ. The germline V and J ends were trimmed by 0 bases and 4 bases, with 7 bases remaining between them. The CDR3 region has the DNA TGCGCCAGCAGCTTGGATCTCCCCACTGAAGCTTTCTTT. The encoded protein is CASSLDLPTEAFF.

This clonotype was seen many times. The chain links TRBV7-8 to TRBJ2-1, with D unclear. CDR3 length equals 16 residues. Trimming removed 5 bases from V and 2 bases from J, with 16 bases in between. Germline V lookup: CDR1 SGHVS, CDR2 FQNEAQ. DNA of the CDR3: TGTGCCAGCAGCCCAAGACTCGATCGCCCCTACAATGAGCAGTTCTTC. It encodes CASSPRLDRPYNEQFF.

This sequence joins TRBV6-2 or TRBV6-3 and TRBJ2-5, with D possibly matching TRBD1 (5 bases). Germline lookup yields CDR1 MNHEY and CDR2 SVGEGT. Trimming pared 6 bases from V and 5 bases from J, leaving 13 bases between. This CDR3 has 13 amino acids. CDR3 loop: CASRQTAGETQYF. In DNA, the CDR3 is TGTGCCAGCAGGCAGACAGCCGGGGAGACCCAGTACTTC.